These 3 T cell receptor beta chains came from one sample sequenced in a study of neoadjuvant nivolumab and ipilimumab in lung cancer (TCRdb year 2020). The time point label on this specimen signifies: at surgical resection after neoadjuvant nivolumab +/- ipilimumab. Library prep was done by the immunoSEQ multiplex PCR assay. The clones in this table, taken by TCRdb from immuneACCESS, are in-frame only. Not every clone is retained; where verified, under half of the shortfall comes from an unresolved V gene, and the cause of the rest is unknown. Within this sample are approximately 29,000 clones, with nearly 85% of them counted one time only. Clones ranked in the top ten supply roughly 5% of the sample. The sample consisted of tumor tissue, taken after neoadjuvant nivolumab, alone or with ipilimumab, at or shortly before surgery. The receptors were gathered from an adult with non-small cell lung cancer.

CDR3 residues: CASSFRGFSNQPQHF. The CDR3 DNA follows: TGTGCCAGCAGCTTTAGGGGGTTTAGCAATCAGCCCCAGCATTTT. J is TRBJ1-5 and V is TRBV5-6, with TRBD1 as a possible D gene (6 bases). The CDR3 consists of 15 residues. Looked up from germline, CDR1 is SGHDT and CDR2 is YYEEEE. V lost 2 bases and J 0 bases, leaving 9 bases between the germline ends.

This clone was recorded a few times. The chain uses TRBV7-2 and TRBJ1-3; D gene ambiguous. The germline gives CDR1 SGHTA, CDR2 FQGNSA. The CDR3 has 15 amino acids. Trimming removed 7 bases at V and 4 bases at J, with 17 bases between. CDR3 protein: CASTFTTPGGNTIYF. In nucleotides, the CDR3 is TGTGCCAGCACCTTTACCACCCCAGGAGGAAACACCATATATTTT. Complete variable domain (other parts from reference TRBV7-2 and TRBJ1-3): GAGVSQSPSNKVTEKGKDVELRCDPISGHTALYWYRQSLGQGLEFLIYFQGNSAPDKSGLPSDRFSAERTGGSVSTLTIQRTQQEDSAVYLCASTFTTPGGNTIYFGEGSWLTVV.

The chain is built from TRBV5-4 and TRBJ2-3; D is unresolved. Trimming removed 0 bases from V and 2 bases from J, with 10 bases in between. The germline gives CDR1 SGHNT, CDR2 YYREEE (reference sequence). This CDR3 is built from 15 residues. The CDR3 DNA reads TGTGCCAGCAGCTTGGGGTCTGGGCACACAGATACGCAGTATTTT. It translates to CASSLGSGHTDTQYF.